This TCR beta chain appears in the sequencing data of a study of T cells in Graves' hyperthyroidism and ophthalmopathy. Points from the study as a whole: Most clonotypes expanded in thyroid above 0.001 were likewise present in blood.

The sample holds a few counts of this clonotype. The antigen is not known. For the diagnoses, clinical symptoms, serum thyroxine and TRAb, thyroid ultrasound and orbital computed tomography were used. The source material, RNA transcripts, was used to amplify TCR beta CDR3 regions. The TCR CDR3 was amplified in a first-round RT-PCR using the HTBI primer set. TCRdb reprocessed the multiplex PCR reads with MiXCR, giving one entry per CDR3 protein. The sample consists of some 570,000 distinct CDR3 sequences, under 20% of them appearing once. Germline lookup yields CDR1 DFQATT and CDR2 SNEGSKA (reference sequence). This CDR3 region has 16 residues. Trimming cost V 1 base and J 2 bases, with 18 bases left between them.

The rearrangement uses TRBV20-1 and TRBJ2-7, with TRBD1 as a possible D gene (6 bases). Sample: blood. This receptor was obtained from a woman between 18 and 29 years old with Graves' ophthalmopathy. CDR3 residues: CSARGTGTQSPYEQYF. CDR3 coding DNA: TGCAGTGCTAGAGGAACCGGGACACAGAGCCCCTACGAGCAGTACTTC.